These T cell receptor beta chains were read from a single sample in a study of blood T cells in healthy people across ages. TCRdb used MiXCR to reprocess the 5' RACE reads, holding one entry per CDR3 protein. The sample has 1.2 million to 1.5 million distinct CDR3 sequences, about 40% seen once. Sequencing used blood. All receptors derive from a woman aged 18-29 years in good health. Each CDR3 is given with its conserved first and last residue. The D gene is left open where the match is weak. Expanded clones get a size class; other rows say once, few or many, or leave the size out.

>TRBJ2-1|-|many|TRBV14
TGTGCCAGCAGCCAACTGAGCAGCTCCTACAATGAGCAGTTCTTC
CASSQLSSSYNEQFF
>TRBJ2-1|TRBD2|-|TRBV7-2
TGTGCCAGCAGCTTAGTTGGGACTAGCGCTAACAATGAGCAGTTCTTC
CASSLVGTSANNEQFF
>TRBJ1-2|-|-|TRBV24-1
TGTGCCACCAGTGATTTTGGCGGCTACACCTTC
CATSDFGGYTF
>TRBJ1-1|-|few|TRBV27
TGTGCCAGCAGCTTATCGCCAGGGGTGAACACTGAAGCTTTCTTT
CASSLSPGVNTEAFF
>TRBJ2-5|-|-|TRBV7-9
TGTGCCAGCAGCTTAGAATGGTTTGGAACCCAAGAGACCCAGTACTTC
CASSLEWFGTQETQYF
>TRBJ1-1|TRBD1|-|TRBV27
TGTGCCAGCAGTAGAGACTACAGGGGTACTGAAGCTTTCTTT
CASSRDYRGTEAFF
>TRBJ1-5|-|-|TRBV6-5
TGTGCCAGCAGACCCGGATGGAGCCAGCCCCAGCATTTT
CASRPGWSQPQHF
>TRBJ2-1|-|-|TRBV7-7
TGTGCTAGCAGCCCCGCCTGGGGGGCAAGGAATGAGCAGTTCTTC
CASSPAWGARNEQFF
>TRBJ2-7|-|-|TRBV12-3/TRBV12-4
TGTGCCAGCAGTTTAGGCCTCTTCGATTACGAGCAGTACTTC
CASSLGLFDYEQYF
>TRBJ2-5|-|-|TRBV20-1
TGCAGTGCGTGGGGATTGGGAGAGACCCAGTACTTC
CSAWGLGETQYF
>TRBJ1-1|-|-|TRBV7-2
TGTGCCAGCAGCTTAGAGGTCCGGGTCAATTGGAACACTGAAGCTTTCTTT
CASSLEVRVNWNTEAFF
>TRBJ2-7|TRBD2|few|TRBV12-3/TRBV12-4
TGTGCCAGCTCAACCGGGGAGGGAGCCGAGCAGTACTTC
CASSTGEGAEQYF
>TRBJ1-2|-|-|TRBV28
TGTGCCAGCAGCACGACAGGTGTGATCTATGGCTACACCTTC
CASSTTGVIYGYTF
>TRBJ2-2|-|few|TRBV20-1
TGCAGTGCTAGCTCGGGGAACACCGGGGAGCTGTTTTTT
CSASSGNTGELFF
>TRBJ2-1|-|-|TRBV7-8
TGTGCCAGCAGCTTAAGGGGACGAGACAGGTACAATGAGCAGTTCTTC
CASSLRGRDRYNEQFF
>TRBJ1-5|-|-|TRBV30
TGTGCCTGGAGTGCACGTGCCGGGGGACCCAGTCAGCCCCAGCATTTT
CAWSARAGGPSQPQHF